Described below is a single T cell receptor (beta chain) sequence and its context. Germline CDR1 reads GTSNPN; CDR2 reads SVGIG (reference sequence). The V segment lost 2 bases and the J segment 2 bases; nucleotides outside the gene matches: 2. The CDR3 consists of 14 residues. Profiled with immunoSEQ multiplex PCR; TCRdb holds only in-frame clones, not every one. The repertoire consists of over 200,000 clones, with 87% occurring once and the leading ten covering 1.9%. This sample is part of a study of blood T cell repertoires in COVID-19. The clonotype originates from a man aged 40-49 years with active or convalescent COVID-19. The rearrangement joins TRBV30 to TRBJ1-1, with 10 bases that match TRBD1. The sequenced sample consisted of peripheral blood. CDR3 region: CAWSLTGGNTEAFF. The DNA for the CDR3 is TGTGCCTGGAGTTTGACAGGGGGCAACACTGAAGCTTTCTTT. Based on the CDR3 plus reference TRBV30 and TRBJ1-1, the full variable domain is SQTIHQWPATLVQPVGSPLSLECTVEGTSNPNLYWYRQAAGRGLQLLFYSVGIGQISSEVPQNLSASRPQDRQFILSSKKLLLSDSGFYLCAWSLTGGNTEAFFGQGTRLTVV.